The 6 T cell receptor beta chains below were found in one sample sequenced in a study of T cell repertoires in cytomegalovirus infection. TCRdb called the reads again in MiXCR, with one record for every CDR3 protein. The sample records about 180,000 distinct CDR3 sequences, about 20% being singletons. Their cognate antigens are unknown. Specimen: CD8+ T cells from cultured PBMCs, collected from culture after CMV antigen stimulation. The receptors shown here come from a human donor in good health (CMV status not recorded). Some clones in this sample may be carry-over from other donors' samples.

This clonotype has ten or more counts. The rearrangement uses TRBV12-3 or TRBV12-4 and TRBJ1-1; D gene ambiguous. V gave up 6 bases and J gave up 6 bases, with 20 bases separating them. The CDR3 has 15 residues. In DNA form, the CDR3 reads TGTGCCAGCAGCCACGGACCGCCATTACTAGCTGAAGCTTTCTTT. This codes for CASSHGPPLLAEAFF.

V is TRBV6-2 or TRBV6-3 and J is TRBJ1-5, with D perhaps matching TRBD1 (5 bases). Trimming removed 6 bases from V and 3 bases from J, with 12 bases in between. This CDR3 spans 14 amino acids. CDR1 is MNHEY and CDR2 is SVGEGT in the germline V gene. The CDR3 loop reads CASSHRQFNQPQHF. CDR3 coding DNA: TGTGCCAGCAGCCACCGACAGTTCAATCAGCCCCAGCATTTT.

This clonotype showed up just a few times. The chain uses TRBV28 and TRBJ2-2; D is undetermined. The V end was cut by 5 bases, the J end by 0 bases, with 10 bases between. The CDR3 spans 15 residues. Germline-derived CDR1 and CDR2 are MDHEN and SYDVKM. The CDR3 DNA follows: TGTGCCAGCAGTGACCGGGCCTCGAACACCGGGGAGCTGTTTTTT. This gives the protein CASSDRASNTGELFF.

The chain uses TRBV7-6 and TRBJ2-6, with D unresolved. From germline, CDR1 is SGHVS and CDR2 FNYEAQ. Trimming removed 2 bases from V and 1 base from J, with 15 bases in between. The CDR3 is 18 amino acids. The chain's CDR3 is CASSLRPGLNSGANVLTF. The CDR3 coding sequence is TGTGCCAGCAGCTTACGTCCGGGCCTCAATTCTGGGGCCAACGTCCTGACTTTC.

This clonotype was counted only a few times. The V gene is TRBV27, the J gene TRBJ2-1, with 9 bases identical to TRBD2. Germline lookup yields CDR1 MNHEY and CDR2 SMNVEV (reference sequence). The V and J ends lost 2 bases and 8 bases, in that order; junction bases with no gene match: 7. The CDR3 contains 15 residues. CDR3 protein: CASSLGGGEGYEQFF. The CDR3 DNA reads as TGTGCCAGCAGTTTAGGCGGGGGGGAGGGTTATGAGCAGTTCTTC.

This clonotype appeared many times. This chain links TRBV7-8 with TRBJ2-5; no clear D. The CDR3 covers 12 residues. The V and J ends lost 5 bases and 3 bases respectively, with 7 bases between them. Germline V gives CDR1 SGHVS, CDR2 FQNEAQ. In DNA form, the CDR3 reads TGTGCCAGCAGCCCAGAAGAAGAGACCCAGTACTTC. It encodes CASSPEEETQYF.